This T cell receptor beta chain was recorded in a study of follicular helper T cells after annual influenza vaccination (dated by TCRdb to 2016 to 2017). Notes on the research overall: Blood was drawn on days 0, 7 and 28 after each seasonal influenza vaccination. To study recall of cTfh clones, some subjects were followed across successive annual vaccinations spanning the 2013-2014, 2014-2015 and 2015-2016 seasons. One week after vaccination, a second recruited cohort of roughly 12 subjects (Table S1) displayed a similar ICOS+CD38+ cTfh response. Multi-year samples were available for six subjects, with four spanning two vaccination seasons and two spanning three seasons. The 2015 samples were processed right after collection, while the 2013-2014 samples were cryopreserved.

Explained via the paper, the time point label denotes: 2015-2016 season, 7 days after influenza vaccination. Adults were given seasonal inactivated influenza vaccine (Fluvarix), and sorted blood CD4 subsets were followed by TCRB sequencing before and after vaccination. To be eligible, subjects had to live in the community and must not have received influenza vaccine in the previous 6 months. Subjects were excluded for influenza vaccine contraindications, substance abuse, HIV/AIDS, active malignancy, immunomodulatory medication, or active illness such as respiratory infection. At each time point, somewhere between about 40 and 100 mL of blood was taken. Circulating Tfh were defined as non-naive CD4+CXCR5+PD-1+ cells and sorted into ICOS+CD38+ and ICOS-CD38- fractions. PBMC were isolated using Ficoll-Paque PLUS or SepMate separation. Cell subsets were sorted from PBMC on a BD FACS Aria before DNA extraction.

Overall results and qualifications from the work: Successive annual vaccinations recalled a recurrent oligoclonal ICOS+CD38+ cTfh response that contained tetramer and AIM influenza-specific clonotypes. Rare clonotypes could not be sampled because productive TCRB sequences were recovered from only about 9-20% of the analyzed cells. ICOS+CD38+ cTfh clonality correlated with the frequency of that population, and its change correlated with the change in circulating plasmablast frequency. Day 7 ICOS+CD38+ clones were most often found later in ICOS-CD38- cTfh, suggesting that subset may serve as a memory reservoir.

Libraries were built with the immunoSEQ multiplex PCR assay. Adaptive Biotechnologies handled the TCRB amplification, library preparation, sequencing and preliminary bioinformatics at Survey level resolution. For TCRB sequencing, genomic DNA from sorted cTfh populations was amplified by multiplex PCR. In the authors' own workflow: Clonality was calculated in R as 1 minus normalized Shannon entropy, and the Gini index was calculated with the R package ineq. Overlap score was the summed counts of shared sequences divided by total counts of all sequences in both compared samples. Fisher's exact test, with an assumed theoretical repertoire of 10^7 TCRB sequences, was used to assess the significance of shared clonotypes. TCRdb holds this immuneACCESS table with in-frame rearrangements only. Some clones are missing; in checked studies, unresolved V genes explain under half, and the rest has no known cause. That table gives V, J and clone size, and the DNA gave D and trimming. This sample is represented by several thousand clones; around 80% of them were singletons. Roughly 0.87% of the sample goes to the ten largest clones.

Of note for this clone: It lacks a known antigen. Within one base of it there is no much larger clone, and no base qualities were kept.

The sequenced sample was CXCR5+ CD38- circulating T follicular helper cells from blood, obtained 7 days after influenza vaccination. The cell subset or site label here, explained by the study, means: circulating Tfh, non-naive CD4+CXCR5+PD-1+ (ICOS+CD38+ or ICOS-CD38-). The sequence was obtained from an adult who received the influenza vaccine.

The sequence in DNA is TGTGCCGTCAAGGGGAGGGGCAACACTGAAGCTTTCTTT. This yields the protein CAVKGRGNTEAFF. Here the chain combines TRBV6-6 and TRBJ1-1; tentative D gene TRBD1, with 5 bases matching. Based on the germline V gene (reference sequence), the CDR1 and CDR2 sequences are MNHNY and SVGAGI. The junction carries 15 bases between V and J, which are trimmed by 11 bases and 2 bases respectively. Taken from cysteine to phenylalanine, the CDR3 has 13 residues. Of all the DNA, just the CDR3 is kept, 39 bases in frame from base 1.